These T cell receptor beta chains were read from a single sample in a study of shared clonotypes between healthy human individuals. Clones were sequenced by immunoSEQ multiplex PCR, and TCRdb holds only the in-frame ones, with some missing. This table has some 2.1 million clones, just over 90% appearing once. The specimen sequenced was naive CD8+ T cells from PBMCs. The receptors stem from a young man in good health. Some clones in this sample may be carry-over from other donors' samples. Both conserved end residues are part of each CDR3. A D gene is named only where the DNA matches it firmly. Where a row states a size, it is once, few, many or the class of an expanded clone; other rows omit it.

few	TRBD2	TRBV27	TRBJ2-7	TGTGCCGCAGGGACTAGCGGCGTCTACGAGCAGTACTTC	CAAGTSGVYEQYF
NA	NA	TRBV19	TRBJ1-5	TGTGCCAGTAGGGGGGGCTCCTCAGGGCAGCCCCAGCATTTT	CASRGGSSGQPQHF
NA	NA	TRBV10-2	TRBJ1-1	TGCGCCAGCAGTGGGGGGGGGAAGACTGAAGCTTTCTTT	CASSGGGKTEAFF
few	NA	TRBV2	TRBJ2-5	TGTGCCAGCAGTGAAGGAGTCACAGGGAGACAGACCCAGTACTTC	CASSEGVTGRQTQYF
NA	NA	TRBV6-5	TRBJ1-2	TGTGCCAGCGGCCCAATGGGCAACCCCTATGGCTACACCTTC	CASGPMGNPYGYTF
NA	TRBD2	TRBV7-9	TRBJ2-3	TGTGCCAGCAGCTTAGCGCCTCGGGAGGGGAGTTATACGCAGTATTTT	CASSLAPREGSYTQYF
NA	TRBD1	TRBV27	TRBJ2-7	TGTGCCAGCAGCCCCCTTGGGACAGGGGTCTACGAGCAGTACTTC	CASSPLGTGVYEQYF
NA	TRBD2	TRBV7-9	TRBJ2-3	TGTGCCAGCAGCTTAGGCTACCTGACTAGCGGTCCCGGTGATACGCAGTATTTT	CASSLGYLTSGPGDTQYF
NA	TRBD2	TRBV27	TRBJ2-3	TGTGCCAGCAGTTCCCTGGGGGCGGGAGGGTTAGATACGCAGTATTTT	CASSSLGAGGLDTQYF
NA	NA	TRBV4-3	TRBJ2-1	TGCGCCAGCAGCCAAGAATCGGCCTCCTACAATGAGCAGTTCTTC	CASSQESASYNEQFF
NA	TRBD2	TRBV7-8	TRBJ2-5	TGTGCCAGCAGCTTACAACTAGCGTGGGAGACCCAGTACTTC	CASSLQLAWETQYF
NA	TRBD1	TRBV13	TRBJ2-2	TGTGCCAGCAGCGTCTCACCGGGACAGGTTACCGGGGAGCTGTTTTTT	CASSVSPGQVTGELFF
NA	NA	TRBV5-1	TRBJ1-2	TGCGCCAGCAGCTTGGGGGCGGCAGTTTTATTTGGCTACACCTTC	CASSLGAAVLFGYTF
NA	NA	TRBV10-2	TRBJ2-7	TGCGCCAGCAGTGAGTCGGGGGGGCACGAGCAGTACTTC	CASSESGGHEQYF
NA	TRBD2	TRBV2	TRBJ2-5	TGTGCCAGCAGTGAATCTCGGGGGGGGACCCAGTACTTC	CASSESRGGTQYF
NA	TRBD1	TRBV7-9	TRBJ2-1	TGTGCCAGCTCCCTCCGGGACAGGGGCTACAATGAGCAGTTCTTC	CASSLRDRGYNEQFF
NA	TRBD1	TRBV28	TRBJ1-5	TGTGCCAGCAGCGCATTAATTTCAGGGGGTGGTCAGCCCCAGCATTTT	CASSALISGGGQPQHF
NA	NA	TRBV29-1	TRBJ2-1	TGCAGCGTTCGTGGCGAGACCTACAATGAGCAGTTCTTC	CSVRGETYNEQFF
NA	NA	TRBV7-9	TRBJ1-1	TGTGCCAGCAGCTTCTTTGTCGGGGTGGACGCGCCACGGACTGAAGCTTTCTTT	CASSFFVGVDAPRTEAFF
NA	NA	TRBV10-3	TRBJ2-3	TGTGCCATCGGGTATGGGGAATCCGCAGATACGCAGTATTTT	CAIGYGESADTQYF
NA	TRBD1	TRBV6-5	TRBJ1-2	TGTGCCAGCAGTGCCCACAGGGGAAGTGGCTACACCTTC	CASSAHRGSGYTF
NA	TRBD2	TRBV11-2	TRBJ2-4	TGTGCCAGCAGCTTAGACGGGACTAGCGGGATTCTGAAGTACTTC	CASSLDGTSGILKYF
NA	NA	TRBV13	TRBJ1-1	TGTGCCAGCAGCTACAGATCAGGCACTGAAGCTTTCTTT	CASSYRSGTEAFF
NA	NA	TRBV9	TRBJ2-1	TGTGCCAGCAGCGTGGAAGTCTCCTACAATGAGCAGTTCTTC	CASSVEVSYNEQFF
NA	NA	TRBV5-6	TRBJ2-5	TGTGCCAGCAGCTTGGCCTTTAGGACAGTCCAAGAGACCCAGTACTTC	CASSLAFRTVQETQYF
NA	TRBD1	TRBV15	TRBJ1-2	TGTGCCACCAGCACCATACCCCCGGGACAGGGGGAAGGCTACACCTTC	CATSTIPPGQGEGYTF
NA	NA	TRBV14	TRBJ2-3	TGTGCCAGCAGCCAGGGAAAGGGAGCCATGAATGCGCAGTATTTT	CASSQGKGAMNAQYF
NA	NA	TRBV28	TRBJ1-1	TGTGCCAGCGAGGCTACTATGAACACTGAAGCTTTCTTT	CASEATMNTEAFF
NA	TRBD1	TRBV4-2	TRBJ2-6	TGTGCCAGCAGCCAAGATTGGGCAGGGGGATTTGGGGCCAACGTCCTGACTTTC	CASSQDWAGGFGANVLTF
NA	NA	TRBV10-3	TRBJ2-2	TGTGCCATCACTGAACCAGGAGGAAACACCGGGGAGCTGTTTTTT	CAITEPGGNTGELFF
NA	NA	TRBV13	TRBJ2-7	TGTGCCAGCAGCTTATCTGTCTACGAGCAGTACTTC	CASSLSVYEQYF
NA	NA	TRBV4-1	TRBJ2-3	TGCGCCAGCAGCCAAGATCTAGGGGTCACAGATACGCAGTATTTT	CASSQDLGVTDTQYF
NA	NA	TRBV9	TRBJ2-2	TGTGCCAGCAATCAGGGGCCCGGGGAGCTGTTTTTT	CASNQGPGELFF
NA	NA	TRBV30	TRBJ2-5	TGTGCCTGGAGTTCGCCCGGCAGCATCGGAGAGACCCAGTACTTC	CAWSSPGSIGETQYF
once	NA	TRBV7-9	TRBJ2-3	TGTGCCAGCAGCTTACCGACAGAGACTAGCACAGATACGCAGTATTTT	CASSLPTETSTDTQYF
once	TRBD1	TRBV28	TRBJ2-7	TGTGCCAGCAGTTTCGGGACAGACAGTCGGCAGTACTTC	CASSFGTDSRQYF
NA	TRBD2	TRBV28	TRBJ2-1	TGTGCCAGCAGCCCTGAGCCGACTAGCGGGATGGGCAATGAGCAGTTCTTC	CASSPEPTSGMGNEQFF
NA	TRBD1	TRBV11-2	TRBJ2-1	TGTGCCAGCAGCTTAGATCAGGGGGCGGATGAGCAGTTCTTC	CASSLDQGADEQFF
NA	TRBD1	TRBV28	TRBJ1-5	TGTGCCAGCAGTTTTTCGTTCGAGGACAGGGTATCATATAGCAATCAGCCCCAGCATTTT	CASSFSFEDRVSYSNQPQHF
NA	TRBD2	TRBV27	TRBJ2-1	TGTGCCAGCAAAGGGGCTAGCGGGAGTTTAAGCCGCCGGGACGAGCAGTTCTTC	CASKGASGSLSRRDEQFF
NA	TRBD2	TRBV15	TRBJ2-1	TGTGCCACCAGAGGCGGGAGGGGAAGCACCTACAATGAGCAGTTCTTC	CATRGGRGSTYNEQFF
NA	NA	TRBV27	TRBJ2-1	TGTGCCAGCATGACGTTGGACCAACGTGATGAGCAGTTCTTC	CASMTLDQRDEQFF
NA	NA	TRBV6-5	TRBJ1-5	TGTGCCAGCGAAGGACACCCACCCCTATCTCAACATTTT	CASEGHPPLSQHF
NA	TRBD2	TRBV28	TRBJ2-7	TGTGCCAGCAGTTTAGCGTTCCGGGAGGGCTCCTACGAGCAGTACTTC	CASSLAFREGSYEQYF
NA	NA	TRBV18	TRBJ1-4	TGTGCCAGCTCACCCCGATTTGGGGATAATGAAAAACTGTTTTTT	CASSPRFGDNEKLFF
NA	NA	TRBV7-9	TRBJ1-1	TGTGCCAGCAGCCCACCGGGGTGGCGCAGCGAAGCTTTCTTT	CASSPPGWRSEAFF
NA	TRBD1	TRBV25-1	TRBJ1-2	TGTGCCAGCATCCCGACAGGGGAGAGTGGCTATGGCTACACCTTC	CASIPTGESGYGYTF
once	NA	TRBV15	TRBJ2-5	TGTGCCACCAGCAGAGATCGAGACCGAGAGACCCAGTACTTC	CATSRDRDRETQYF
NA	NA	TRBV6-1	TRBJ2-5	TGTGCCAGCAGGAAGTACCAAGAGACCCAGTACTTC	CASRKYQETQYF
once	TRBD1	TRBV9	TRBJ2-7	TGTGCCAGCAGCGTAGATACAGGGGGCCTGACCTACGAGCAGTACTTC	CASSVDTGGLTYEQYF
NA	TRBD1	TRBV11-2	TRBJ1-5	TGTGCCAGCAGCTTTTTCGACAGGGATGGCAATCAGCCCCAGCATTTT	CASSFFDRDGNQPQHF
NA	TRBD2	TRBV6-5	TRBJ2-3	TGTGCCAGCAGTCCCACCTCTAGCGGGAGGGATACGCAGTATTTT	CASSPTSSGRDTQYF
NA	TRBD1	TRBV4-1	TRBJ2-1	TGCGCCAGCAGCCCACAGGGGGGCCCTGCGAGCGGAGGCGCCTACAATGAGCAGTTCTTC	CASSPQGGPASGGAYNEQFF
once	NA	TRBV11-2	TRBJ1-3	TGTGCCAGCAGCTTAGTAGGGGCTTTCTCTGGAAACACCATATATTTT	CASSLVGAFSGNTIYF
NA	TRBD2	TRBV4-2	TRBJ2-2	TGTGCCAGCAGCCAAGATCAACTAGCGGACGACACCGGGGAGCTGTTTTTT	CASSQDQLADDTGELFF